This T cell receptor (beta chain) was identified during a study of blood T cell repertoires in COVID-19. In the study overall: T cells, B-cell-depleted T cells, or PBMCs supplied cDNA or gDNA.

Germline lookup yields CDR1 SGHDT and CDR2 YYEEEE. Trimming removed 0 bases from V and 9 bases from J, with 22 bases in between. The CDR3 runs 18 residues. In the original analysis: Reference gene primers were amplified, and this amplification served to estimate nucleated cell counts. TCRdb's copy holds only in-frame clones and misses some; the assay was immunoSEQ multiplex PCR. The DNA gave D and trimming, while V, J and clone size come from that table. The sample comprises roughly 250,000 clones, more than 80% of which are singletons, and roughly 5.5% rests with the top ten. This TCR was recovered from a human donor in a cohort sampled during active COVID-19. V and J are TRBV5-6 and TRBJ1-6; D remains unclear. Input material: peripheral blood. CDR3 protein: CASSLGPLRGWEGSPLHF. CDR3 DNA sequence: TGTGCCAGCAGCTTGGGCCCTCTCCGGGGTTGGGAAGGTTCACCCCTCCACTTT.